Listed here is a single T cell receptor beta chain. Its antigen is not identified. The sample is drawn from a study of cytomegalovirus exposure and HLA in healthy donors. Study-level information: About 77 million unique TCRs from HLA-typed donors made up an early data release. Regarding the study as a whole: In a later analysis, HLA-associated TCR beta chains were more clonally expanded than equally common others. Both high specificity and high sensitivity reportedly marked the classifier's diagnosis of cytomegalovirus status. Using a false discovery rate of 0.05, a later analysis showed that some 16,000 TCR beta sequences were associated with HLA alleles.

Germline loops: CDR1 LGHNA, CDR2 YSLEER. This CDR3 has 13 amino acids. The ends were cut back, 4 bases at V and 8 bases at J, with 12 bases in the middle. Primers for the PCR totalled 60 Vbeta and 13 Jbeta. The method was immunoSEQ multiplex PCR; TCRdb's version includes in-frame clones alone and lacks a portion of them. Among about 130,000 clones listed, roughly 78% were seen once. The TCR was taken from a man aged 25 to 40 in good health. This chain links TRBV4-3 with TRBJ2-1; D not certain. The sample consisted of PBMCs. CDR3 loop: CASSPKQRDEQFF. The CDR3 nucleotides are TGCGCCAGCAGCCCGAAGCAGCGTGATGAGCAGTTCTTC.